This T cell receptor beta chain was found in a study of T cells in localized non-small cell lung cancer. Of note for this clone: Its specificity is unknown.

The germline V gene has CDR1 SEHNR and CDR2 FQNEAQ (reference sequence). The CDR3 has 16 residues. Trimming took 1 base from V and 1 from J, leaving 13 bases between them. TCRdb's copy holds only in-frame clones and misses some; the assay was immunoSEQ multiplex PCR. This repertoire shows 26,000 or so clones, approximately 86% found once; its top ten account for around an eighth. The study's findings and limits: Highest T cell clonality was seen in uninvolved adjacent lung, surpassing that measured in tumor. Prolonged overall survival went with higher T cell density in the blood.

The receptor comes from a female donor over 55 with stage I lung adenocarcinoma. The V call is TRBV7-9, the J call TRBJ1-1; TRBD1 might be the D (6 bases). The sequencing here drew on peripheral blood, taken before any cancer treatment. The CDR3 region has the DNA TGTGCCAGCAGCTTAGGCGGTTCCAGGGGGAACACTGAAGCTTTCTTT. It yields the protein CASSLGGSRGNTEAFF.